This TCR beta chain comes out of a study of T cell changes during pregnancy in multiple sclerosis. TCRdb's table, derived via immunoSEQ multiplex PCR, lists solely in-frame clones and lacks some. In the table there are approximately 44,000 clones, around 92% of which are singletons. Germline V lookup: CDR1 LNHDA, CDR2 SQIVND (reference sequence). The germline V and J ends were trimmed by 0 bases and 4 bases, with 12 bases remaining between them. This CDR3 is built from 15 residues. The sample consisted of CD4+ T cells from peripheral blood mononuclear cells, taken in the third trimester of pregnancy. The rearrangement joins TRBV19 to TRBJ2-5; D might be TRBD1 (6 bases). The receptor's source is a female donor with multiple sclerosis, enrolled in a pregnancy study. This chain's CDR3 is CASSIDRRGGETQYF. As DNA, the CDR3 is TGTGCCAGTAGTATAGATCGTAGAGGGGGAGAGACCCAGTACTTC. Looking up the rest from reference TRBV19 and TRBJ2-5 gives the full variable domain: DGGITQSPKYLFRKEGQNVTLSCEQNLNHDAMYWYRQDPGQGLRLIYYSQIVNDFQKGDIAEGYSVSREKKESFPLTVTSAQKNPTAFYLCASSIDRRGGETQYFGPGTRLLVL.